Reported below is one T cell receptor (beta chain). The germline V and J ends were trimmed by 0 bases and 1 base, with 5 bases remaining between them. Germline V gene lookup returns CDR1 SGHRS and CDR2 YFSETQ. There are 14 residues in the CDR3. TCRdb's table, derived via immunoSEQ multiplex PCR, lists solely in-frame clones and lacks some. The table for this sample gives about 200,000 clones. The sample originates from a study of control samples from healthy donors and cancer patients. Sequenced sample: blood. The rearrangement joins TRBV5-1 to TRBJ1-5; D remains unclear. The TCR was taken from a woman in her 30s in good health. The CDR3 DNA reads as TGCGCCAGCAGCTTGGGATCGAGCAATCAGCCCCAGCATTTT. Its translation: CASSLGSSNQPQHF. The variable domain in full, with the rest retrieved from reference TRBV5-1 and TRBJ1-5, is KAGVTQTPRYLIKTRGQQVTLSCSPISGHRSVSWYQQTPGQGLQFLFEYFSETQRNKGNFPGRFSGRQFSNSRSEMNVSTLELGDSALYLCASSLGSSNQPQHFGDGTRLSIL.